These 22 T cell receptor beta chains were all obtained from the same sample, sequenced in a study of shared clonotypes between healthy human individuals. The repertoire was sequenced with immunoSEQ multiplex PCR; TCRdb's copy has only in-frame clones and lacks some. The repertoire has about 2.4 million clones, 90% to 95% of them found once; the top ten carry around 0.4%. Sequencing used naive CD4+ T cells from PBMCs. Stated subset: CD45RA+ positively selected. These receptors were taken from a young man in good health. Some clones in this sample may be carry-over from other donors' samples.

This clone was counted between two and nine times. J is TRBJ1-1 and V is TRBV15; D is possibly TRBD1 (5 bases). The length of the CDR3 is 13 residues. Germline V lookup: CDR1 LNHNV, CDR2 YYDKDF (reference sequence). The V gene lost 1 base and the J gene lost 6 bases, with 9 bases spanning the gap. This chain's CDR3 is CATSRAGSPEAFF. In DNA form, the CDR3 reads TGTGCCACCAGCAGAGCAGGGTCCCCTGAAGCTTTCTTT.

V is TRBV11-2 and J is TRBJ1-6, with D maybe TRBD1 (5 bases). The V gene lost 2 bases and the J gene lost 11 bases, with 13 bases spanning the gap. CDR1 is SGHAT and CDR2 is FQNNGV in the germline V gene. The CDR3 covers 14 residues. This CDR3 is CASSLTQARTPLHF. The CDR3 nucleotides read TGTGCCAGCAGCTTAACACAGGCAAGGACACCCCTCCACTTT.

The chain employs TRBV6-1 and TRBJ2-1; possible D gene TRBD2, 6 bases. The CDR3 length is 18 residues. Trimming shortened V by 2 bases and J by 2 bases, and 19 bases separated the two germline ends. From germline, CDR1 is MNHNS and CDR2 SASEGT. For the CDR3, the DNA is TGTGCCAGCAGTGAACCGGCGGGACGGAGGAAGGCCTACAATGAGCAGTTCTTC. Protein: CASSEPAGRRKAYNEQFF.

The chain is built from TRBV15 and TRBJ2-6; D is perhaps TRBD2 (5 bases). Germline CDR1 is LNHNV and CDR2 is YYDKDF (reference sequence). Trimming took 2 bases from V and 0 from J, leaving 14 bases between them. This CDR3 region has 18 residues. The CDR3 coding sequence is TGTGCCACCAGCAGACCCAACCCTGGAGGCTCTGGGGCCAACGTCCTGACTTTC. It encodes CATSRPNPGGSGANVLTF.

This chain joins TRBV28 and TRBJ1-1; possible D gene TRBD1, 5 bases. The ends were cut back, 2 bases at V and 10 bases at J, with 17 bases in the middle. Germline V lookup: CDR1 MDHEN, CDR2 SYDVKM. The CDR3 runs 14 residues. CDR3 amino acids: CASSLPGLGWGAFF. The DNA for the CDR3 is TGTGCCAGCAGTTTACCGGGGCTGGGATGGGGAGCTTTCTTT. Combining the CDR3 with reference TRBV28 and TRBJ1-1 gives the whole variable domain DVKVTQSSRYLVKRTGEKVFLECVQDMDHENMFWYRQDPGLGLRLIYFSYDVKMKEKGDIPEGYSVSREKKERFSLILESASTNQTSMYLCASSLPGLGWGAFFGQGTRLTVV.

The V gene is TRBV4-2, the J gene TRBJ2-1, with TRBD2 matching 14 bases. Germline CDR1 reads LGHNA; CDR2 reads YNFKEQ. This CDR3 has 16 residues. The trim removed 10 bases at V and 3 bases at J, leaving 8 bases unmatched. The CDR3 DNA follows: TGTGCCACCTCGACTAGCGGGAGGGGCGACTACAATGAGCAGTTCTTC. It is translated as CATSTSGRGDYNEQFF.

The chain employs TRBV28 and TRBJ1-1, with TRBD1 as a possible D gene (5 bases). CDR3 length equals 14 residues. The ends were cut back, 5 bases at V and 1 base at J, with 11 bases in the middle. Germline CDR1 MDHEN, CDR2 SYDVKM. The CDR3: CASSTNQGNTEAFF. CDR3 nucleotides: TGTGCCAGCAGTACGAACCAGGGGAACACTGAAGCTTTCTTT.

This clone was detected a few times. J is TRBJ1-1 and V is TRBV11-2; a possible D gene is TRBD1 (6 bases). The V end lost 3 bases, the J end lost 10 bases, and 12 bases lay between the germline ends. From germline, CDR1 is SGHAT and CDR2 FQNNGV. The CDR3 runs to 12 residues. The CDR3 bases are TGTGCCAGCAGCTTGTTAGGGGGTGTAGCTTTCTTT. Translating gives CASSLLGGVAFF.

The chain employs TRBV7-9 and TRBJ2-2; 9 bases map to TRBD2. V dropped 8 bases and J dropped 7; count of bases not matched to a gene: 8. The length of the CDR3 is 14 residues. Looked up from germline, CDR1 is SEHNR and CDR2 is FQNEAQ (reference sequence). The CDR3 bases are TGTGCCAGCCACGCGGGGGGGCTAATCGGGGAGCTGTTTTTT. Encoded protein: CASHAGGLIGELFF.

For this clone: Other DNA sequences in this specimen translate into the identical CDR3. The chain employs TRBV7-6 and TRBJ2-5, with unresolved D. Trimming removed 0 bases at V and 5 bases at J, with 4 bases between. The CDR3 runs 12 residues. The germline V gene has CDR1 SGHVS and CDR2 FNYEAQ. Here the CDR3 DNA reads TGTGCCAGCAGCTTAGCTAGGGAGACCCAGTACTTC. Translated, it gives CASSLARETQYF. Full variable domain (outside the CDR3, taken from reference TRBV7-6 and TRBJ2-5): GAGVSQSPRYKVTKRGQDVALRCDPISGHVSLYWYRQALGQGPEFLTYFNYEAQQDKSGLPNDRFSAERPEGSISTLTIQRTEQRDSAMYRCASSLARETQYFGPGTRLLVL.

The chain uses TRBV10-1 and TRBJ2-5; possibly TRBD1 for D (6 bases). Germline CDR1 and CDR2: WNHNN and SYGVQD (reference sequence). CDR3 length: 14 residues. Trimming took off 4 bases at V and 5 bases at J, with 14 bases between the two ends. The CDR3: CASSGRGANETQYF. The CDR3, as DNA: TGCGCCAGCAGTGGCAGGGGTGCTAATGAGACCCAGTACTTC.

This rearrangement joins TRBV7-2 to TRBJ2-2, with 7 bases aligning to TRBD2. With 4 bases clipped from V and 1 base from J, the junction kept 6 bases outside the gene matches. Germline CDR1 SGHTA, CDR2 FQGNSA. CDR3 length: 16 amino acids. CDR3 nucleotides: TGTGCCAGCAGCTCCCAGGCGGGAGAGAACACCGGGGAGCTGTTTTTT. Protein: CASSSQAGENTGELFF.

The chain combines TRBV11-2 with TRBJ2-5; D is possibly TRBD2 (6 bases). Trimming shortened V by 4 bases and J by 1 base, and 16 bases separated the two germline ends. Germline loops: CDR1 SGHAT, CDR2 FQNNGV. The CDR3 runs 16 residues. The CDR3 sequence: CASSSDLRDSQETQYF. The CDR3 DNA reads as TGTGCCAGCAGCTCCGACCTCAGGGACTCCCAAGAGACCCAGTACTTC.

This chain uses TRBV14 with TRBJ2-7; 9 bases fit TRBD2. Germline lookup yields CDR1 SGHDN and CDR2 FVKESK. This CDR3 contains 16 residues. With 5 bases clipped from V and 5 bases from J, the junction kept 13 bases outside the gene matches. The CDR3 spells CASSFFVSGRVNEQYF. Written as DNA, the CDR3 is TGTGCCAGCAGCTTTTTTGTTAGCGGGAGAGTTAACGAGCAGTACTTC. Based on the CDR3 plus reference TRBV14 and TRBJ2-7, the full variable domain is EAGVTQFPSHSVIEKGQTVTLRCDPISGHDNLYWYRRVMGKEIKFLLHFVKESKQDESGMPNNRFLAERTGGTYSTLKVQPAELEDSGVYFCASSFFVSGRVNEQYFGPGTRLTVT.

The chain uses TRBV27 and TRBJ1-3; the D is unclear. Trimming left V 1 base short and J 2 bases short, with 9 bases between. Germline-derived CDR1 and CDR2 are MNHEY and SMNVEV (reference sequence). The CDR3 consists of 15 residues. This CDR3 reads CASSLYLGTGNTIYF. The CDR3, as DNA: TGTGCCAGCAGTTTATATCTGGGGACTGGAAACACCATATATTTT.

The J gene is TRBJ2-7, the V gene TRBV14; D could derive from TRBD1 or TRBD2 (7 bases each). The CDR3 covers 17 residues. V lost 1 base to trimming and J lost 1 base, with 17 bases between them. Germline assignment: CDR1 SGHDN and CDR2 FVKESK. The CDR3 region is CASSQVPGGGQSYEQYF. CDR3 bases: TGTGCCAGCAGCCAAGTGCCAGGGGGGGGTCAATCCTACGAGCAGTACTTC.

This chain uses TRBV2 with TRBJ2-7; D could derive from TRBD1 or TRBD2 (5 bases each). The CDR3 extends over 13 amino acids. V lost 1 base and J lost 4, with 8 bases in between. Germline V lookup: CDR1 SNHLY, CDR2 FYNNEI. CDR3 nucleotides: TGTGCCAGCAGTGAAGACAGGAGGTACGAGCAGTACTTC. Its protein product is CASSEDRRYEQYF. The variable domain in full, with the rest retrieved from reference TRBV2 and TRBJ2-7, is EPEVTQTPSHQVTQMGQEVILRCVPISNHLYFYWYRQILGQKVEFLVSFYNNEISEKSEIFDDQFSVERPDGSNFTLKIRSTKLEDSAMYFCASSEDRRYEQYFGPGTRLTVT.

V gene TRBV5-4 combines with J gene TRBJ2-5, with D tentatively TRBD2 (7 bases). The CDR3 runs 15 residues. Germline lookup yields CDR1 SGHNT and CDR2 YYREEE (reference sequence). V was shortened by 4 bases and J by 5 bases, with 18 bases between the two germline ends. CDR3 in amino acids: CASSRQGGRAETQYF. The CDR3 DNA is TGTGCCAGCAGCCGACAAGGGGGGAGGGCGGAGACCCAGTACTTC.

The chain carries TRBV4-2 and TRBJ2-2; D unresolved. CDR1 is LGHNA, CDR2 YNFKEQ, per germline. CDR3 length equals 13 residues. Trimming took 5 bases from V and 7 from J, leaving 11 bases between them. The CDR3 DNA follows: TGTGCCAGCAGCTCAACGGTAGGCGGGGAGCTGTTTTTT. It translates to CASSSTVGGELFF.

This clone was detected only a few times. This chain joins TRBV2 and TRBJ1-5, with D unresolved. The CDR3 loop spans 13 amino acids. Trimming shortened V by 6 bases and J by 3 bases, and 9 bases separated the two germline ends. Germline loops: CDR1 SNHLY, CDR2 FYNNEI. CDR3 nucleotide sequence: TGTGCCAGCAGCCCAACTACCAATCAGCCCCAGCATTTT. This codes for CASSPTTNQPQHF.

The chain uses TRBV10-3 and TRBJ2-7; D is possibly TRBD1 (7 bases). Germline V gene sequence: CDR1 ENHRY, CDR2 SYGVKD. V gave up 3 bases and J gave up 4 bases, with 16 bases separating them. This CDR3 comprises 15 residues. CDR3 in DNA: TGTGCCATCAGTGACTTGGCAGGGGGGATATACGAGCAGTACTTC. As protein: CAISDLAGGIYEQYF.

This clone has only a few counts. The chain links TRBV7-3 to TRBJ2-2; 8 nucleotides agree with TRBD2. Trimming took 4 bases from V and 0 from J; bases not matched to a gene: 4. Germline V gene data show CDR1 as SGHTA and CDR2 as FQGTGA. The CDR3 is 16 amino acids. CDR3 DNA: TGTGCCAGCAGCTGGGGAGCGGGGGCGAACACCGGGGAGCTGTTTTTT. Translating gives CASSWGAGANTGELFF.